The entry that follows covers one TCR beta chain sequence. This clonotype was found a few times. No cognate antigen has been identified for it. Within one base of it there is no much larger clone, and no base qualities were kept. The record originates from a study of T-cell reconstitution after alpha-beta-depleted transplantation in children (dated by TCRdb to 2016 to 2017). As for the study more broadly: Using TCR repertoire profiling, the study followed T-cell immune reconstitution in a quantitative way in children after TCRalphabeta/CD19-depleted allogeneic hematopoietic cell transplantation.

The treatment or condition label for this specimen denotes: allogeneic hematopoietic cell transplantation with graft depleted of TCRalphabeta T cells and CD19 B cells. TCRalphabeta/CD19-depleted allogeneic hematopoietic cell grafts were given to the transplant recipients, all of whom were children. Paper-wide results and their limitations: Apparently early alphabetaT-cell count recovery about two months after transplant reportedly relied on only several hundred rapidly expanded clones derived from non-depleted graft cells. The frequencies of hyperexpanded clones fell over the following months, and after one year, T-cell counts and TCRbeta diversity were mostly attributed to newly produced T cells. In some patients, high TCRbeta diversity at day 60 was attributed to recipient T cells and intrathymic progenitors that had survived conditioning.

The CDR3, cysteine through phenylalanine, is 13 amino acids long. The retained sequence is limited to the CDR3, 39 bases, with the frame set at the first base. The CDR1 and CDR2 encoded by the germline V gene are SGHAT and FQNNGV. A distance of 12 bases separates the germline ends of V and J, which lose 5 bases and 5 bases respectively. Receptors were amplified or captured by PCR. This sample was sequenced with an Illumina HiSeq 2500. To normalize quantification of the TCRbeta repertoire, the TCR libraries were built with molecular barcoding that relied on unique molecular identifiers. TCRdb reworked the public reads: Q25 trimming with fastp, MiXCR clone assembly, productive beta chains retained. Each entry merges the rows of one CDR3 protein and shows their most common DNA and genes. Across this sample there are more than 400,000 distinct CDR3 sequences, with around 10% seen only once. The ten largest clones add up to around 15% of the sample.

The specimen comprised PBMCs, mostly from graft donor cells, sampled 180 days after TCRalphabeta/CD19-depleted stem cell transplant. Recombination joined TRBV11-2 with TRBJ2-5, and TRBD1 may be the D gene, going by 6 matching bases. The sequence derives from a female patient aged 2-9 years who had a stem cell transplant for aplastic anemia, so the T cells may come from the graft donor. The encoded CDR3 is CASSPTGKETQYF. The sequence in DNA is TGTGCCAGCAGCCCGACAGGCAAGGAGACCCAGTACTTC.